This record looks at one T cell receptor beta chain sequence and its context. These data are taken from a study of blood T cell repertoires in COVID-19. Study background: Sites across the United States, Italy and Spain contributed samples from acute and convalescent COVID-19. From T cells, B-cell-depleted T cells, or PBMCs came the material, which was cDNA or gDNA.

The CDR3 spans 14 residues. Trimming took 5 bases from V and 10 from J; bases not matched to a gene: 10. Germline values: CDR1 SGHAT, CDR2 FQNNGV. Enrolled during active infection, Seattle patients were then followed longitudinally. Authors' processing steps: Amplification of reference gene primers was used by the study to estimate nucleated cell counts. Libraries were prepared by immunoSEQ multiplex PCR; TCRdb keeps only in-frame clonotypes and omits some of them. From that table come the V and J calls and clone size; the DNA was used to work out D and trimming. This sample has about 350,000 clones, with approximately 91% found just once.

This clonotype was obtained from a woman aged 70-85 years with COVID-19, enrolled during active disease. The chain couples TRBV11-2 to TRBJ2-1; TRBD2 matches at 8 bases. The sequenced material came from peripheral blood. The CDR3, as DNA: TGTGCCAGCAGCCCAACTAGCGGCCATTGGGAGCAGTTCTTC. Amino acid sequence: CASSPTSGHWEQFF.